One TCR beta chain is described in this entry. The data originate from a study of control samples from healthy donors and cancer patients. Produced via immunoSEQ multiplex PCR; TCRdb's table is partial and in-frame only. In the table there are fewer than 85,000 clones, roughly 93% of which are singletons. The germline CDR1 and CDR2 sequences are SGHVS and FQNEAQ. The CDR3 is made up of 16 amino acids. The V and J ends lost 5 bases and 4 bases, in that order; junction bases with no gene match: 8. The chain joins TRBV7-8 to TRBJ2-6; 7 bases match TRBD1. The sequenced sample was blood. The TCR comes from a woman in her twenties or thirties in good health. CDR3 amino acids: CASSTFDRAGANVLTF. Written as DNA, the CDR3 is TGTGCCAGCAGCACCTTCGACAGGGCCGGGGCCAACGTCCTGACTTTC.